These T cell receptor beta chains were read from a single sample in a study of PD-1 blockade in classical Hodgkin lymphoma. Clones were read by immunoSEQ multiplex PCR, and TCRdb kept only the in-frame ones, dropping some. This table holds about 10,000 clones, approximately 92% found once. Sequenced: CD8+ T cells from blood. The source of these receptors is a human donor with classical Hodgkin lymphoma. Both conserved end residues are part of each CDR3. Each record gives: V gene, clone size, D gene, J gene, CDR3 protein, CDR3 DNA. The D gene is left open where the match is weak. Clone size, where shown, is once, few, many, or a class for clones that have expanded.

v_gene: TRBV7-2
abundance: -
d_gene: -
j_gene: TRBJ1-5
CDR3aa: CASSQIRDFPLNNQPQHF
CDR3nt: TGTGCCAGCAGCCAAATCCGGGACTTTCCTTTAAACAATCAGCCCCAGCATTTT

v_gene: TRBV4-1
abundance: -
d_gene: -
j_gene: TRBJ2-4
CDR3aa: CASSPLGTKNIQYF
CDR3nt: TGCGCCAGCAGCCCCCTGGGAACCAAAAACATTCAGTACTTC

v_gene: TRBV5-4
abundance: -
d_gene: -
j_gene: TRBJ1-1
CDR3aa: CASSLGRGATEAFF
CDR3nt: TGTGCCAGCAGCTTGGGGCGGGGGGCTACTGAAGCTTTCTTT

v_gene: TRBV9
abundance: -
d_gene: -
j_gene: TRBJ2-1
CDR3aa: CASSVSGGTYNEQFF
CDR3nt: TGTGCCAGCAGCGTATCGGGCGGGACCTACAATGAGCAGTTCTTC

v_gene: TRBV6-5
abundance: -
d_gene: TRBD1
j_gene: TRBJ1-3
CDR3aa: CASSYRGPGNTIYF
CDR3nt: TGTGCCAGCAGTTATAGGGGGCCAGGAAACACCATATATTTT

v_gene: TRBV7-6
abundance: -
d_gene: TRBD1
j_gene: TRBJ2-5
CDR3aa: CASSTLTGGQETQYF
CDR3nt: TGTGCCAGCAGCACGTTGACAGGGGGTCAAGAGACCCAGTACTTC

v_gene: TRBV11-2
abundance: -
d_gene: TRBD1
j_gene: TRBJ1-5
CDR3aa: CASSLGTGGHQPQHF
CDR3nt: TGTGCCAGCAGCTTAGGGACAGGGGGCCATCAGCCCCAGCATTTT

v_gene: TRBV6-6
abundance: -
d_gene: TRBD1
j_gene: TRBJ2-1
CDR3aa: CASRPRTGENEQFF
CDR3nt: TGTGCCAGCAGACCTAGGACAGGGGAGAATGAGCAGTTCTTC

v_gene: TRBV28
abundance: -
d_gene: TRBD2
j_gene: TRBJ2-3
CDR3aa: CASSSVGTGDFWTSGRAVDTQYF
CDR3nt: TGTGCCAGCAGCTCCGTCGGGACAGGGGATTTTTGGACTAGCGGGAGGGCCGTAGATACGCAGTATTTT

v_gene: TRBV2
abundance: -
d_gene: -
j_gene: TRBJ1-1
CDR3aa: CASRSSGDKDTEAFF
CDR3nt: TGTGCCAGCAGGAGCAGCGGGGATAAGGACACTGAAGCTTTCTTT

v_gene: TRBV6-4
abundance: -
d_gene: TRBD2
j_gene: TRBJ2-3
CDR3aa: CASSDSAGGPSDTQYF
CDR3nt: TGTGCCAGCAGTGACTCGGCGGGGGGGCCCTCAGATACGCAGTATTTT

v_gene: TRBV7-7
abundance: -
d_gene: -
j_gene: TRBJ1-1
CDR3aa: CASSWSRNTEAFF
CDR3nt: TGTGCCAGCAGCTGGTCGAGGAACACTGAAGCTTTCTTT

v_gene: TRBV5-1
abundance: -
d_gene: TRBD1
j_gene: TRBJ2-7
CDR3aa: CASSLDRGGYEQYF
CDR3nt: TGCGCCAGCAGCTTGGACAGGGGTGGCTACGAGCAGTACTTC

v_gene: TRBV10-1
abundance: -
d_gene: TRBD2
j_gene: TRBJ2-7
CDR3aa: CASSATSGRSYEQYF
CDR3nt: TGCGCCAGCAGTGCGACTAGCGGGAGATCCTACGAGCAGTACTTC

v_gene: TRBV11-2
abundance: -
d_gene: -
j_gene: TRBJ2-5
CDR3aa: CASSLGDYQETQYF
CDR3nt: TGTGCCAGCAGCCTAGGGGATTACCAAGAGACCCAGTACTTC

v_gene: TRBV10-3
abundance: -
d_gene: -
j_gene: TRBJ2-2
CDR3aa: CATLVDAASGELFF
CDR3nt: TGTGCCACTCTCGTGGACGCCGCATCCGGGGAGCTGTTTTTT

v_gene: TRBV5-1
abundance: -
d_gene: -
j_gene: TRBJ2-1
CDR3aa: CASSLDLYNEQFF
CDR3nt: TGCGCCAGCAGCTTGGACCTCTACAATGAGCAGTTCTTC

v_gene: TRBV4-3
abundance: -
d_gene: TRBD1
j_gene: TRBJ1-1
CDR3aa: CASSKSIGTGMNTEAFF
CDR3nt: TGCGCCAGCAGCAAGTCGATAGGGACAGGGATGAACACTGAAGCTTTCTTT

v_gene: TRBV27
abundance: -
d_gene: TRBD1
j_gene: TRBJ1-4
CDR3aa: CASSLSGTAYEKLFF
CDR3nt: TGTGCCAGCAGTTTATCCGGGACAGCCTATGAAAAACTGTTTTTT

v_gene: TRBV5-1
abundance: -
d_gene: -
j_gene: TRBJ2-7
CDR3aa: CASSGRVSYEQYF
CDR3nt: TGCGCCAGCAGCGGCCGGGTTTCCTACGAGCAGTACTTC

v_gene: TRBV28
abundance: -
d_gene: -
j_gene: TRBJ1-5
CDR3aa: CASSLGRNQPQHF
CDR3nt: TGTGCCAGCAGTTTGGGCAGAAATCAGCCCCAGCATTTT

v_gene: TRBV6-5
abundance: -
d_gene: -
j_gene: TRBJ1-6
CDR3aa: CASSYTSLGNSPLHF
CDR3nt: TGTGCCAGCAGTTATACATCGTTGGGGAATTCACCCCTCCACTTT

v_gene: TRBV18
abundance: -
d_gene: -
j_gene: TRBJ1-1
CDR3aa: CASSSQTMNTEAFF
CDR3nt: TGTGCCAGCTCATCCCAGACCATGAACACTGAAGCTTTCTTT

v_gene: TRBV4-1
abundance: -
d_gene: TRBD1
j_gene: TRBJ2-7
CDR3aa: CASSLQVGTGAFYEQYF
CDR3nt: TGCGCCAGCAGCCTACAAGTAGGAACAGGGGCCTTCTACGAGCAGTACTTC

v_gene: TRBV27
abundance: -
d_gene: -
j_gene: TRBJ2-7
CDR3aa: CASSRDIPYEQYF
CDR3nt: TGTGCCAGCAGCCGCGACATTCCCTACGAGCAGTACTTC

v_gene: TRBV6-1
abundance: -
d_gene: -
j_gene: TRBJ2-7
CDR3aa: CASSEGLSYEQYF
CDR3nt: TGTGCCAGCAGTGAGGGGCTGTCCTACGAGCAGTACTTC

v_gene: TRBV4-1
abundance: -
d_gene: TRBD1
j_gene: TRBJ2-7
CDR3aa: CASSQVPGTVDDEQYF
CDR3nt: TGCGCCAGCAGCCAAGTCCCCGGGACAGTCGATGACGAGCAGTACTTC

v_gene: TRBV15
abundance: -
d_gene: TRBD1
j_gene: TRBJ1-2
CDR3aa: CATSRKRGTGQGGYTF
CDR3nt: TGTGCCACCAGCAGGAAACGGGGGACAGGGCAAGGTGGCTACACCTTC

v_gene: TRBV28
abundance: -
d_gene: TRBD1
j_gene: TRBJ2-7
CDR3aa: CASTNRGYTYEQYF
CDR3nt: TGTGCCAGCACTAACAGGGGCTATACCTACGAGCAGTACTTC

v_gene: TRBV5-1
abundance: -
d_gene: -
j_gene: TRBJ1-1
CDR3aa: CASSLEYLDHEAFF
CDR3nt: TGCGCCAGCAGCTTGGAGTACCTTGATCATGAAGCTTTCTTT

v_gene: TRBV6-5
abundance: -
d_gene: -
j_gene: TRBJ1-1
CDR3aa: CASRIGGLMNTEAFF
CDR3nt: TGTGCCAGCAGGATCGGGGGGCTAATGAACACTGAAGCTTTCTTT

v_gene: TRBV4-3
abundance: -
d_gene: -
j_gene: TRBJ2-7
CDR3aa: CASSHGYEQYF
CDR3nt: TGCGCCAGCAGCCACGGATACGAGCAGTACTTC

v_gene: TRBV7-4
abundance: -
d_gene: -
j_gene: TRBJ1-2
CDR3aa: CASSLADGSNYGYTF
CDR3nt: TGTGCCAGCAGCTTAGCGGACGGGTCTAACTATGGCTACACCTTC

v_gene: TRBV5-3
abundance: -
d_gene: -
j_gene: TRBJ2-2
CDR3aa: CARSLGGRDTGELFF
CDR3nt: TGTGCCAGAAGCTTGGGGGGGCGCGACACCGGGGAGCTGTTTTTT

v_gene: TRBV6-5
abundance: -
d_gene: -
j_gene: TRBJ1-1
CDR3aa: CASSYSPMNTEAFF
CDR3nt: TGTGCCAGCAGTTACTCTCCCATGAACACTGAAGCTTTCTTT

v_gene: TRBV2
abundance: -
d_gene: -
j_gene: TRBJ1-1
CDR3aa: CASKETPVTRRAFF
CDR3nt: TGTGCCAGCAAGGAGACTCCCGTAACACGACGGGCTTTCTTT

v_gene: TRBV2
abundance: -
d_gene: TRBD1
j_gene: TRBJ2-7
CDR3aa: CASSIDRGNYEQYF
CDR3nt: TGTGCCAGCAGTATAGACAGGGGCAACTACGAGCAGTACTTC

v_gene: TRBV5-5
abundance: -
d_gene: -
j_gene: TRBJ2-5
CDR3aa: CASSFLGIEQYF
CDR3nt: TGTGCCAGCAGCTTCCTCGGGATTGAGCAGTACTTC

v_gene: TRBV6-6
abundance: -
d_gene: -
j_gene: TRBJ1-1
CDR3aa: CASSYYGIELEAFF
CDR3nt: TGTGCCAGCAGTTACTACGGTATAGAGCTTGAAGCTTTCTTT

v_gene: TRBV28
abundance: -
d_gene: TRBD2
j_gene: TRBJ2-5
CDR3aa: CASRPRFSGRALETQYF
CDR3nt: TGTGCCAGCAGGCCCAGGTTCAGCGGGAGGGCCTTAGAGACCCAGTACTTC

v_gene: TRBV14
abundance: -
d_gene: -
j_gene: TRBJ2-7
CDR3aa: CASSQRGSSYEQYF
CDR3nt: TGTGCCAGCAGCCAAAGAGGGTCCTCCTACGAGCAGTACTTC

v_gene: TRBV4-3
abundance: -
d_gene: -
j_gene: TRBJ2-3
CDR3aa: CASSQERGAYPYF
CDR3nt: TGCGCCAGCAGCCAAGAACGCGGCGCTTATCCGTATTTT

v_gene: TRBV19
abundance: -
d_gene: TRBD1
j_gene: TRBJ2-3
CDR3aa: CASSRTGWRDTQYF
CDR3nt: TGTGCCAGTAGTAGGACAGGGTGGCGAGATACGCAGTATTTT

v_gene: TRBV27
abundance: -
d_gene: -
j_gene: TRBJ1-2
CDR3aa: CASWGAEIYGYTF
CDR3nt: TGTGCCAGCTGGGGGGCCGAGATTTATGGCTACACCTTC

v_gene: TRBV12-5
abundance: -
d_gene: -
j_gene: TRBJ2-1
CDR3aa: CASGSLSREQFF
CDR3nt: TGTGCTAGTGGTTCACTCAGCCGTGAGCAGTTCTTC

v_gene: TRBV30
abundance: -
d_gene: -
j_gene: TRBJ1-5
CDR3aa: CAWSVVEGGQPQHF
CDR3nt: TGTGCCTGGAGTGTGGTGGAGGGAGGTCAGCCCCAGCATTTT

v_gene: TRBV5-6
abundance: -
d_gene: -
j_gene: TRBJ2-7
CDR3aa: CASSYVGGYEQYF
CDR3nt: TGTGCCAGCAGCTACGTGGGTGGCTACGAGCAGTACTTC

v_gene: TRBV27
abundance: -
d_gene: TRBD2
j_gene: TRBJ2-5
CDR3aa: CASSNIGRQETQYF
CDR3nt: TGTGCCAGCAGTAACATCGGGAGGCAAGAGACCCAGTACTTC

v_gene: TRBV2
abundance: -
d_gene: -
j_gene: TRBJ2-1
CDR3aa: CASSELVYNEQFF
CDR3nt: TGTGCCAGCAGTGAGTTAGTCTACAATGAGCAGTTCTTC

v_gene: TRBV27
abundance: -
d_gene: -
j_gene: TRBJ2-6
CDR3aa: CASSLIFSSGANVLTF
CDR3nt: TGTGCCAGCAGCCTGATATTCAGCTCTGGGGCCAACGTCCTGACTTTC

v_gene: TRBV6-6
abundance: -
d_gene: -
j_gene: TRBJ1-2
CDR3aa: CASSYSMGGYTF
CDR3nt: TGTGCCAGCAGTTACAGCATGGGTGGCTACACCTTC

v_gene: TRBV11-2
abundance: -
d_gene: -
j_gene: TRBJ1-1
CDR3aa: CASSLWQGHSAFF
CDR3nt: TGTGCCAGCAGCTTATGGCAGGGTCACTCTGCTTTCTTT

v_gene: TRBV7-8
abundance: -
d_gene: -
j_gene: TRBJ1-6
CDR3aa: CASSLAFDLLLNSPLHF
CDR3nt: TGTGCCAGCAGCTTAGCTTTCGACTTACTACTTAATTCACCCCTCCACTTT

v_gene: TRBV4-1
abundance: -
d_gene: TRBD1
j_gene: TRBJ2-7
CDR3aa: CASSHRDSSYEQYF
CDR3nt: TGCGCCAGCAGCCATCGGGACAGCTCCTACGAGCAGTACTTC

v_gene: TRBV27
abundance: -
d_gene: -
j_gene: TRBJ2-3
CDR3aa: CASSPITSFGTDTQYF
CDR3nt: TGTGCCAGCAGTCCCATTACTAGCTTCGGCACAGATACGCAGTATTTT

v_gene: TRBV7-9
abundance: -
d_gene: TRBD1
j_gene: TRBJ1-6
CDR3aa: CASSPTWDRDSPLHF
CDR3nt: TGTGCCAGCAGCCCAACGTGGGACAGGGATTCACCCCTCCACTTT

v_gene: TRBV19
abundance: -
d_gene: TRBD1
j_gene: TRBJ1-2
CDR3aa: CASSTQQGGYGYTF
CDR3nt: TGTGCCAGTAGTACCCAACAGGGGGGCTATGGCTACACCTTC

v_gene: TRBV7-9
abundance: once
d_gene: -
j_gene: TRBJ1-1
CDR3aa: CASSFLGTPNTEAFF
CDR3nt: TGTGCCAGCAGCTTTCTTGGGACACCGAACACTGAAGCTTTCTTT

v_gene: TRBV30
abundance: -
d_gene: TRBD1
j_gene: TRBJ1-1
CDR3aa: CAWSVIRGEAEAFF
CDR3nt: TGTGCCTGGAGTGTAATCAGGGGGGAGGCTGAAGCTTTCTTT

v_gene: TRBV5-1
abundance: -
d_gene: -
j_gene: TRBJ2-1
CDR3aa: CASSWDYNEQFF
CDR3nt: TGCGCCAGCAGCTGGGATTACAATGAGCAGTTCTTC